Below are 29 T cell receptor beta chains sequenced from a single sample in a study of blood T cells in healthy people across ages. For the second PCR, which ran for 7 to 11 cycles, a sample-barcoded 5' primer and a J-beta primer mix were used. TCRdb reprocessed the 5' RACE reads via MiXCR and lists one record per CDR3 protein. Altogether more than 550,000 distinct CDR3 sequences are present, approximately 21% being singletons, with the ten largest covering 22%. Sequencing was performed on blood. The receptors originated from a man aged 70 or older in good health.

This clonotype was seen more than once but under ten times. Written as DNA, the CDR3 is TGCGGCGTTGAAGATGGGGAGGGGGCCCGATCCTACGAGCAGTACGTC. Translation gives CGVEDGEGARSYEQYV. The chain is built from TRBV29-1 and TRBJ2-5, with D perhaps matching TRBD1 or TRBD2 (7 bases each). With the DNA end fitting TRBJ2-7 better, the J assignment may be wrong. The CDR3 extends over 16 amino acids. The germline V gene encodes CDR1 SQVTM and CDR2 ANQGSEA.

The CDR3 sequence: CASSDRPQLDEQFF. CDR3 coding DNA: TGTGCCAGCAGTGATAGACCCCAGTTGGATGAGCAGTTCTTC. The chain joins TRBV6-1 to TRBJ2-1; no reliable D call. V was pared by 3 bases and J by 8 bases, with 14 bases between. Germline V lookup: CDR1 MNHNS, CDR2 SASEGT. This CDR3 is built from 14 residues.

There are a few counts of this clonotype. The V call is TRBV2, the J call TRBJ2-3; D is ambiguous. Trimming took 6 bases from V and 0 from J, leaving 13 bases between them. Germline CDR1 SNHLY, CDR2 FYNNEI. CDR3 size: 15 residues. CDR3 bases: TGTGCCAGCAGGGCCTCACGACGGAGCACAGATACGCAGTATTTT. Its protein is CASRASRRSTDTQYF.

This clonotype has more than one count but fewer than ten. The J gene is TRBJ2-5, the V gene TRBV5-1, with D perhaps TRBD1 (5 bases). The J call may not be correct, given that the DNA end is closer to TRBJ2-7. The CDR3 spans 14 residues. Per the germline V gene, CDR1 is SGHRS and CDR2 is YFSETQ. The DNA for the CDR3 is TGCGCCAGCAGCTACACAGGACAAGACTACGAGCAGTACTTC. This encodes CASSYTGQDYEQYF.

The genes are TRBV12-3 or TRBV12-4 and TRBJ2-4, with a tentative D call TRBD2 (6 bases). CDR3 size: 12 residues. V lost 3 bases, J lost 7 bases, and 7 bases lay in between. The DNA for the CDR3 is TGTGCCAGCAGTTTGACTAGTAACATTCAGTACTTC. The encoded protein is CASSLTSNIQYF.

This clonotype has a handful of counts. The chain is built from TRBV24-1 and TRBJ2-3, with D perhaps assigned TRBD1 or TRBD2 (5 bases each). The CDR3 runs 15 residues. The ends were cut back, 6 bases at V and 4 bases at J, with 16 bases in the middle. The germline gives CDR1 KGHDR, CDR2 SFDVKD. The CDR3 spells CATSSRDVRPDTQYF. CDR3 DNA sequence: TGTGCCACCAGTTCCCGGGACGTGAGGCCAGATACGCAGTATTTT.

The gene calls are TRBV20-1 and TRBJ1-5; D unresolved. The CDR3 spans 13 residues. Trimming cost V 6 bases and J 2 bases, with 11 bases left between them. Germline V gene lookup returns CDR1 DFQATT and CDR2 SNEGSKA (reference sequence). CDR3 nucleotide sequence: TGCAGTGCCAACGGACGGGGCAATCAGCCCCAGCATTTT. Protein: CSANGRGNQPQHF.

The chain has TRBV27 and TRBJ2-5, with a possible D match to TRBD1 (6 bases). TRBJ2-7 explains the end of the DNA better; the J call may be wrong. Germline V gene sequence: CDR1 MNHEY, CDR2 SMNVEV (reference sequence). This CDR3 has 16 residues. The CDR3 DNA reads TGTGCCAGCAGTCACCGACAGGACTCCATCCTAGACGAGCAGTACTTC. As protein: CASSHRQDSILDEQYF.

This rearrangement joins TRBV7-3 to TRBJ2-1; D possibly uses TRBD1 or TRBD2 (5 bases each). V was cut by 3 bases and J by 5 bases, with 11 bases left in between. This CDR3 is built from 14 residues. The germline V gene has CDR1 SGHTA and CDR2 FQGTGA. The CDR3 sequence: CASSLRGSNNEQFF. The CDR3 DNA follows: TGTGCCAGCAGCTTGAGGGGCAGCAACAATGAGCAGTTCTTC.

This clonotype has more than one count but fewer than ten. The rearrangement uses TRBV4-2 and TRBJ2-2, with D maybe TRBD1 (5 bases). Germline values: CDR1 LGHNA, CDR2 YNFKEQ. The CDR3 contains 15 residues. V gave up 1 base and J gave up 4 bases, with 10 bases separating them. CDR3 coding DNA: TGTGCCAGCAGCCAAGTAATAGGGGCCACCGGGGAGCTGTTTTTT. Translated, it gives CASSQVIGATGELFF.

This sequence joins TRBV3-1 and TRBJ2-5; tentatively, D is TRBD1 (6 bases). The DNA end favors TRBJ2-7, so the J call may be wrong. Germline values: CDR1 LGHDT, CDR2 YNNKEL (reference sequence). This CDR3 region has 13 residues. The CDR3 loop reads CATETQGSYEQYF. The DNA for the CDR3 is TGTGCCACCGAAACCCAGGGGAGCTACGAGCAGTACTTC.

Worth noting for this clonotype: One end of the junction fails to match germline, which may point to a read error. The chain couples TRBV2 to TRBJ1-4; D ambiguous. Germline V CDR1 and CDR2: SNHLY, FYNNEI. There are 16 residues in the CDR3. CDR3 amino acids: CASSEIRTTTNEKLSF. The CDR3 DNA reads as TGTGCCAGCAGTGAAATCAGGACGACGACTAATGAAAAACTGTCTTTT.

In its sample, this clonotype was seen a few times. The chain combines TRBV7-3 with TRBJ2-5; 8 bases match TRBD2. The CDR3 extends over 14 amino acids. V dropped 3 bases and J dropped 9; count of bases not matched to a gene: 9. CDR1 is SGHTA, CDR2 FQGTGA, per germline. CDR3 loop: CASSFTSGGRPQYF. CDR3 coding DNA: TGTGCCAGCAGCTTTACTAGCGGAGGCCGGCCCCAGTACTTC.

The chain carries TRBV12-3 or TRBV12-4 and TRBJ1-1; possible D gene TRBD1, 6 bases. The CDR3 has 15 amino acids. Trimming pared 6 bases from V and 0 bases from J, leaving 14 bases between. For the CDR3, the DNA is TGTGCCAGCAGCAAGACAGGAGCCATGAACACTGAAGCTTTCTTT. Translating it yields CASSKTGAMNTEAFF.

This clonotype was observed a handful of times. The chain employs TRBV29-1 and TRBJ1-4, with 8 bases identical to TRBD1. From germline, CDR1 is SQVTM and CDR2 ANQGSEA. The CDR3 is made up of 14 amino acids. V lost 8 bases to trimming and J lost 0 bases; unmatched junction nucleotides: 5. CDR3 loop: CSTRTGTTNEKLFF. The CDR3 coding sequence is TGCAGCACGAGGACAGGGACAACTAATGAAAAACTGTTTTTT.

The J gene is TRBJ1-5, the V gene TRBV20-1, with 7 bases identical to TRBD1. The V gene's germline CDR1 is DFQATT and CDR2 SNEGSKA (reference sequence). CDR3 length: 13 amino acids. V shed 6 bases, J shed 6 bases, and the junction held 8 bases outside the gene matches. The CDR3 DNA reads as TGCAGTGCCCCACAGGGGCCCGGTCAGCCCCAGCATTTT. This encodes CSAPQGPGQPQHF.

The CDR3 bases are TGCGCCAGCAGCCAAGAAGGGACAGGGGGATATGGCTACACCTTC. Encoded protein: CASSQEGTGGYGYTF. The chain combines TRBV4-1 with TRBJ1-2, with 11 bases lining up with TRBD1. CDR1 is MGHRA, CDR2 YSYEKL, per germline. V lost 0 bases to trimming and J lost 5 bases; unmatched junction nucleotides: 2. CDR3 length: 15 amino acids.

V is TRBV7-2 and J is TRBJ1-2, with D unresolved. Trimming cost V 5 bases and J 2 bases, with 15 bases left between them. CDR1 SGHTA and CDR2 FQGNSA come from the germline V gene. CDR3 length: 15 amino acids. The chain's CDR3 is CASSPARARNYGYTF. The CDR3 nucleotides read TGTGCCAGCAGCCCTGCCCGTGCCCGAAACTATGGCTACACCTTC.

This clonotype was seen ten or more times. V usage is TRBV3-1 and J usage is TRBJ2-5; possibly TRBD2 for D (5 bases). The DNA end favors TRBJ2-1, so the J call may be wrong. The CDR3 spans 12 residues. Looked up from germline, CDR1 is LGHDT and CDR2 is YNNKEL (reference sequence). CDR3 residues: CASSLGRSEQFF. In DNA form, the CDR3 reads TGTGCCAGCAGCCTAGGGAGAAGTGAGCAGTTCTTC.

This clonotype came up a few times. V is TRBV11-2 and J is TRBJ2-5, with D tentatively TRBD1 or TRBD2 (5 bases each). CDR1 is SGHAT and CDR2 is FQNNGV in the germline V gene. V lost 3 bases and J lost 5, with 16 bases in between. The CDR3 sequence is 15 residues long. The CDR3 sequence is CASSFRGADGETQYF. CDR3 DNA sequence: TGTGCCAGCAGCTTTCGAGGGGCCGATGGGGAGACCCAGTACTTC. Filled out from reference TRBV11-2 and TRBJ2-5, the complete variable domain reads EAGVAQSPRYKIIEKRQSVAFWCNPISGHATLYWYQQILGQGPKLLIQFQNNGVVDDSQLPKDRFSAERLKGVDSTLKIQPAKLEDSAVYLCASSFRGADGETQYFGPGTRLLVL.

Regarding this clonotype: The junction departs from germline at one end; a sequencing error may be responsible. V gene TRBV28 combines with J gene TRBJ2-7; 13 bases line up with TRBD2. The J call may be mistaken, given a closer DNA end match to TRBJ2-1. The CDR3 totals 14 residues. Germline lookup yields CDR1 MDHEN and CDR2 SYDVKM. The DNA of the CDR3 is TGTGCCGGCAGTTGGACTAGCGGGGGCAATGAGCAGTTCTTC. It translates to CAGSWTSGGNEQFF.

The sample holds a few counts of this clonotype. The V and J genes are TRBV5-6 and TRBJ2-5; D ambiguous. TRBJ2-7 explains the end of the DNA better; the J call may be wrong. The CDR3 contains 15 residues. In germline, CDR1 is SGHDT, CDR2 YYEEEE. As DNA, the CDR3 is TGTGCCAGCAGCTTGGTGGATAAATCCGACTACGAGCAGTACTTC. As protein: CASSLVDKSDYEQYF.

For this clonotype: At one of its ends the junction is not consistent with the germline gene, which may arise from a read error. The chain is built from TRBV5-5 and TRBJ2-2; the D is unclear. Germline V gene sequence: CDR1 SGHKS, CDR2 YYEKEE (reference sequence). The length of the CDR3 is 14 residues. CDR3 DNA: TGTGCCAGCAGCTTGGCGGTGAACGCCGGGGAGCTGTTTTTT. It yields the protein CASSLAVNAGELFF.

This sequence joins TRBV20-1 and TRBJ2-1; TRBD2 agrees at 7 bases. Per germline, CDR1 DFQATT and CDR2 SNEGSKA (reference sequence). There are 15 residues in the CDR3. With 5 bases clipped from V and 6 bases from J, the junction kept 13 bases outside the gene matches. The CDR3 reads CSASKKGGPANEQFF. The CDR3, as DNA: TGCAGTGCTTCCAAGAAGGGAGGGCCCGCCAATGAGCAGTTCTTC.

This sequence joins TRBV3-1 and TRBJ1-1; D perhaps matches TRBD1 (6 bases). The CDR3 length is 15 residues. The V end lost 4 bases, the J end lost 1 base, and 13 bases lay between the germline ends. The V gene's germline CDR1 is LGHDT and CDR2 YNNKEL (reference sequence). DNA of the CDR3: TGTGCCAGCAGCCTTACAGGGCTACCGAACACTGAAGCTTTCTTT. Translating gives CASSLTGLPNTEAFF.

This clonotype was detected only a few times. V and J are TRBV5-1 and TRBJ1-1; D is unresolved. Germline lookup yields CDR1 SGHRS and CDR2 YFSETQ. The CDR3 totals 11 residues. V was shortened by 1 base and J by 11 bases, with 9 bases between the two germline ends. CDR3: CASSLYGIAFF. In DNA, the CDR3 is TGCGCCAGCAGCTTGTATGGAATTGCTTTCTTT. Using reference TRBV5-1 and TRBJ1-1 for the parts outside the CDR3, the full variable domain is KAGVTQTPRYLIKTRGQQVTLSCSPISGHRSVSWYQQTPGQGLQFLFEYFSETQRNKGNFPGRFSGRQFSNSRSEMNVSTLELGDSALYLCASSLYGIAFFGQGTRLTVV.

This clonotype showed up just a few times. The V gene is TRBV20-1, the J gene TRBJ1-1, with no clear D. CDR1 DFQATT and CDR2 SNEGSKA come from the germline V gene (reference sequence). Trimming left V 1 base short and J 7 bases short, with 7 bases between. The CDR3 sequence is 11 residues long. This chain's CDR3 is CSARVNVEAFF. The CDR3 region has the DNA TGCAGTGCTAGAGTAAACGTTGAAGCTTTCTTT.

This clonotype has only a few counts. V gene TRBV7-6 combines with J gene TRBJ2-5; no definite D call. Trimming pared 1 base from V and 1 base from J, leaving 10 bases between. Germline loops: CDR1 SGHVS, CDR2 FNYEAQ. This CDR3 is 15 amino acids long. The CDR3: CASSLDPTLQETQYF. CDR3 coding DNA: TGTGCCAGCAGCTTAGACCCCACACTCCAAGAGACCCAGTACTTC.

The CDR3 spells CASRVRGYEQYV. CDR3 nucleotides: TGTGCCAGCAGAGTGAGGGGATACGAGCAGTACGTC. This sequence joins TRBV12-3 or TRBV12-4 and TRBJ2-7; tentatively, D is TRBD1 or TRBD2 (5 bases each). The CDR3 is 12 amino acids. Trimming pared 6 bases from V and 4 bases from J, leaving 10 bases between.